The 18 T cell receptor beta chains in this list originate from one sample, sequenced in a study of Graves' ophthalmopathy and Graves' hyperthyroidism. The TCR beta CDR3 regions underwent amplification from RNA transcripts. Second-round multiplex PCR came after a first-round RT-PCR that employed HTBI primers. TCRdb fed the multiplex PCR reads into MiXCR, producing one record per CDR3 protein. The top ten clones hold approximately 43% of a sample with some 750,000 distinct CDR3 sequences, roughly two fifths of them seen once. The sequencing input was peripheral blood. The receptors here all came from an adult man with Graves' ophthalmopathy.

This clonotype has ten or more counts. V gene TRBV7-9 combines with J gene TRBJ2-7; TRBD1 might be the D (6 bases). Germline loops: CDR1 SEHNR, CDR2 FQNEAQ (reference sequence). V was trimmed by 4 bases and J by 6 bases, leaving 10 bases between them. CDR3 size: 12 residues. The CDR3 nucleotides read TGTGCCAGCAGCTCATCAGGGGTCGAGCAGTACTTC. Amino acid sequence: CASSSSGVEQYF.

The rearrangement links TRBV2 to TRBJ2-7; 13 positions match TRBD2. The junction had 6 bases not matched to a gene; V was cut back by 6 bases and J by 4 bases. The V gene's germline CDR1 is SNHLY and CDR2 FYNNEI. This CDR3 has 15 residues. CDR3 nucleotides: TGTGCCAGCAGAAGGACTAGCGGGGGATTTTACGAGCAGTACTTC. This sequence encodes CASRRTSGGFYEQYF.

To note about this clonotype: The junction and the germline gene differ at one end; a read error may be behind it. The J gene is TRBJ1-1, the V gene TRBV10-3; possible D gene TRBD1, 6 bases. CDR1 is ENHRY, CDR2 SYGVKD, per germline. CDR3 length equals 15 residues. In nucleotides, the CDR3 is TGTGCCATCAGTGAGTGGGCAGGGGATGACACTGAAGCTTTCTTC. It translates to CAISEWAGDDTEAFF.

V is TRBV5-1 and J is TRBJ1-6, with a possible D match to TRBD1 (6 bases). This CDR3 contains 13 residues. V lost 1 base and J 8 bases, leaving 7 bases between the germline ends. Germline V gene data show CDR1 as SGHRS and CDR2 as YFSETQ. The CDR3 region is CASSLTGYSPLHF. The CDR3 coding sequence is TGCGCCAGCAGCTTGACAGGGTATTCACCCCTCCACTTT.

This clonotype appeared many times. The chain has TRBV10-3 and TRBJ1-5, with D maybe TRBD1 (5 bases). V was cut by 8 bases and J by 1 base, with 9 bases left in between. The CDR3 has 13 amino acids. Germline assignment: CDR1 ENHRY and CDR2 SYGVKD. CDR3 region: CAIRQGSNQPQHF. The CDR3 DNA reads as TGTGCCATCCGGCAGGGAAGCAATCAGCCCCAGCATTTT.

This clonotype was seen a few times. The rearrangement links TRBV2 to TRBJ2-2; 8 bases fit TRBD1. From germline, CDR1 is SNHLY and CDR2 FYNNEI. With V trimmed by 3 bases and J by 4 bases, 4 bases remained unmatched. This CDR3 has 15 amino acids. DNA for the CDR3: TGTGCCAGCAGTGATCAGGGGGCCGGCACCGGGGAGCTGTTTTTT. Translation: CASSDQGAGTGELFF.

The chain links TRBV6-1 to TRBJ2-5; TRBD1 might be the D (5 bases). Germline V gene data show CDR1 as MNHNS and CDR2 as SASEGT. There are 16 residues in the CDR3. Trimming cost V 6 bases and J 3 bases, with 20 bases left between them. As DNA, the CDR3 is TGTGCCAGCAGCGTCCGACGGACACGACACGAAGAGACCCAGTACTTC. It encodes CASSVRRTRHEETQYF.

This clonotype was observed a few times. The V call is TRBV9, the J call TRBJ2-7; TRBD2 is a possible D gene (6 bases). In germline, CDR1 is SGDLS, CDR2 YYNGEE. Trimming pared 4 bases from V and 6 bases from J, leaving 14 bases between. The CDR3 totals 13 residues. The CDR3 sequence: CASSRASVGEQYF. The CDR3 nucleotides read TGTGCCAGCAGCCGGGCTAGCGTAGGCGAGCAGTACTTC.

This clonotype has a handful of counts. The junction differs from germline at one of its ends, possibly a read error. This sequence joins TRBV24-1 and TRBJ1-5; D not certain. Germline loops: CDR1 KGHDR, CDR2 SFDVKD. The CDR3 spans 15 residues. The CDR3 spells CASSYASHSNQPQHF. CDR3 coding DNA: TGTGCCAGCAGTTACGCCAGCCATAGCAATCAGCCCCAGCATTTT.

Regarding this clonotype: One end of the junction fails to match germline, which may point to a read error. V and J are TRBV7-6 and TRBJ2-6, with a weak D call TRBD1 (8 bases). CDR1 and CDR2 from the germline V gene are SGHVS and FNYEAQ. This CDR3 contains 13 residues. The CDR3 sequence: CASSLEQGGAEAF. The CDR3, as DNA: TGTGCCAGCAGCTTAGAACAGGGGGGGGCTGAAGCTTTC.

This clonotype appeared many times. V gene TRBV24-1 combines with J gene TRBJ2-2; maybe TRBD2 (6 bases). Trimming removed 9 bases from V and 5 bases from J, with 15 bases in between. CDR3 length equals 14 residues. Per germline, CDR1 KGHDR and CDR2 SFDVKD. The CDR3 protein is CATGGTGWTGELFF. CDR3 nucleotide sequence: TGTGCCACCGGAGGGACCGGCTGGACCGGGGAGCTGTTTTTT.

In regard to this clonotype: This sequence may be a read error, since a much larger clone differs from it by one base. J is TRBJ2-7 and V is TRBV20-1; no clear D. The germline CDR1 and CDR2 sequences are DFQATT and SNEGSKA (reference sequence). This CDR3 is 12 amino acids long. V lost 6 bases to trimming and J lost 4 bases, with 13 bases between them. Written as DNA, the CDR3 is TGCAGTGCCGAGATACCAGAATACGAGCAGTACTTC. It translates to CSAEIPEYEQYF.

This clonotype appeared a single time. Possible read error: a much larger clone is one base away. The chain couples TRBV7-9 to TRBJ2-7; no definite D call. Germline V gene sequence: CDR1 SEHNR, CDR2 FQNEAQ (reference sequence). This CDR3 region has 13 residues. The CDR3 DNA reads as TGTGCCAGCAGCCGCGCGTCCGGCTACGAGCGGTACTTC. Protein: CASSRASGYERYF.

This clonotype was detected only once. The junction does not match germline at one end; this may be a read error. The CDR3 nucleotides read TGTGCCAGCAAGTCTTTGGGTGCTGGGGCCAACGTCCTGACTTTC. Its protein is CASKSLGAGANVLTF. V is TRBV10-1 and J is TRBJ2-6; no clear D. The V gene's germline CDR1 is WNHNN and CDR2 SYGVQD (reference sequence). The CDR3 covers 15 residues.

This chain connects TRBV19 to TRBJ1-1, with D hard to call. Trimming shortened V by 4 bases and J by 3 bases, and 12 bases separated the two germline ends. CDR1 and CDR2 (germline): LNHDA, SQIVND (reference sequence). This CDR3 spans 14 amino acids. The CDR3 loop is CASSTRRRDTEAFF. CDR3 sequence (DNA): TGTGCCAGTAGTACCAGGCGACGGGACACTGAAGCTTTCTTT.

The chain couples TRBV9 to TRBJ1-6, with D perhaps matching TRBD1 (6 bases). Trimming took 7 bases from V and 10 from J, leaving 21 bases between them. Germline CDR1 and CDR2: SGDLS and YYNGEE. This CDR3 spans 15 amino acids. The CDR3 sequence is CASSPIAGDSSPLHF. As DNA, the CDR3 is TGTGCCAGCTCACCGATCGCAGGGGATTCCTCACCCCTCCACTTT.

This clonotype has ten or more counts. The chain recombines TRBV9 with TRBJ2-6; 10 bases align to TRBD1. The CDR3 extends over 17 amino acids. CDR1 SGDLS and CDR2 YYNGEE come from the germline V gene. V lost 3 bases and J lost 2; bases outside the gene matches: 5. CDR3 bases: TGTGCCAGCAGCGGAGCCGGGACAGGGGCTGGGGCCAACGTCCTGACTTTC. Protein: CASSGAGTGAGANVLTF.

This clonotype was recorded many times. The chain employs TRBV25-1 and TRBJ2-5; TRBD2 agrees at 7 bases. Germline CDR1 reads MGHDK; CDR2 reads SYGVNS. The CDR3 has 15 amino acids. Losses at the gene ends were 4 bases for V and 2 bases for J; bases not matched to a gene: 7. The CDR3 sequence: CASSGVSGRQETQYF. The CDR3 region has the DNA TGTGCCAGCAGTGGGGTTAGCGGGCGTCAAGAGACCCAGTACTTC.